This T cell receptor (beta chain) was profiled in a study of response to subunit inactivated influenza vaccine. Study findings and constraints: There was a suggestion from the authors that each seasonal influenza vaccination recruits few new T cells.

TCRdb analysed the RT-PCR reads with MiXCR anew, one entry per CDR3 protein. The sample consists of roughly 670,000 distinct CDR3 sequences, roughly 15% of them appearing once. This clonotype has just a few counts. Its antigen is as yet unknown. The CDR3 is made up of 15 amino acids. The ends lost 4 bases at V and 5 bases at J; junction bases unmatched: 9. In germline, CDR1 is LNHNV, CDR2 YYDKDF (reference sequence). The clonotype originates from a man aged 45-65 years who received an inactivated influenza vaccine. The sequenced sample was PBMCs from blood, obtained less than 15 days before vaccination. The chain joins TRBV15 to TRBJ1-1, with TRBD1 matching 8 bases. The CDR3 nucleotides read TGTGCCACCAGCACATCAGGACAGGGTAATACTGAAGCTTTCTTT. It codes for CATSTSGQGNTEAFF.